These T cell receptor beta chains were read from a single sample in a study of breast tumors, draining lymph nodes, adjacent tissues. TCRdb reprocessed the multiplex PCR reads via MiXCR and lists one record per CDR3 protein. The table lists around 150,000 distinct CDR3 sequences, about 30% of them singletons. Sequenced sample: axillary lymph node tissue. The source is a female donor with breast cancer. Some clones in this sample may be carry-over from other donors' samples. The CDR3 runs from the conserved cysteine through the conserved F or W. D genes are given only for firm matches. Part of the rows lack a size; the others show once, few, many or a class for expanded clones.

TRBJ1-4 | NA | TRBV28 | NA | TGTGCCAGCAGCCCGAGGGGGGCTGGTGAAAAACTGTTTTTT | CASSPRGAGEKLFF
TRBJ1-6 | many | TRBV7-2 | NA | TGTGCCAGCAGCCCCAATGAGGGGTCAGGGTCACCCCTCCACTTT | CASSPNEGSGSPLHF
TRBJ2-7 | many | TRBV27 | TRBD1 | TGTGCCAGCAGTTATCGGACAGGTTCGAGCGAGCAGTACTTC | CASSYRTGSSEQYF
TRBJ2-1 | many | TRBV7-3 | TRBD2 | TGTGCCAGCAGCTTAAAAGCTAGCGGGGGGCATGTCTCCTACAATGAGCAGTTCTTC | CASSLKASGGHVSYNEQFF
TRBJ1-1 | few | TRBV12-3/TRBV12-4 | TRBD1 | TGTGCCAGCAGGTATACAGGGGGCCGGAACACTGAAGCTTTCTTT | CASRYTGGRNTEAFF
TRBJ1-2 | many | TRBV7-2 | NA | TGTGCCAGCAGCCATAACAGGGACTTCGGATATGGCTACACCTTC | CASSHNRDFGYGYTF
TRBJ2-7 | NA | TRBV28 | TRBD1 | TGTGCCAGCAGGTTACAGGGGGCTGGGGGGCAGTACTTC | CASRLQGAGGQYF
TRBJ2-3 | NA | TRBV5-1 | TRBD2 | TGCGCCAGCAGTCCCTTCCTTAGCGCCCTAGCGGGGGGGCAAGATACGCAGTATTTT | CASSPFLSALAGGQDTQYF
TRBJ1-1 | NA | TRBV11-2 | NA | TGTGCCAGCAGCTTAAGGGGACAGAACACTGAAGCTTTCTTT | CASSLRGQNTEAFF
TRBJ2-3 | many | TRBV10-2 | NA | TGCGCCAGCAGTGATCGGGGGCTGCCAGATACGCAGTATTTT | CASSDRGLPDTQYF
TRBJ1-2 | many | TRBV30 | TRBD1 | TGTGCCTGGGGGACAGGGGGTGCCTATGGCTACACCTTC | CAWGTGGAYGYTF
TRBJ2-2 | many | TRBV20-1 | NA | TGCAGTGCCTCCCGGGACGGAGGGGTCGCCGGGGAGCTGTTTTTT | CSASRDGGVAGELFF
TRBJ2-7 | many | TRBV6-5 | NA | TGTGCCAGCAGGAGGGGCGACCGGGTCTCGAGGGAGCAGTACTTC | CASRRGDRVSREQYF
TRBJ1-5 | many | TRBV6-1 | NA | TGTGCCAGCCGGCCGCCAGACAAGCCCGATCAGCCCCAGCATTTT | CASRPPDKPDQPQHF
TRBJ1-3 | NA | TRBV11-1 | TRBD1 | TGTGCCAGCAGCTCGACCCGGACAGGGTTTCGAAACACCATATATTTT | CASSSTRTGFRNTIYF
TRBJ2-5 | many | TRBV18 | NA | TGTGCCAGCTCACCCAACGACCCCCAAGAGACCCAGTACTTC | CASSPNDPQETQYF
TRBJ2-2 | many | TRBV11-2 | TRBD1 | TGTGCCAGCAGCACGGGACAGAGCACCGGGGAGCTGTTTTTT | CASSTGQSTGELFF
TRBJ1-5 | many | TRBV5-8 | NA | TGTGCCAGCAGCTTGGGGGTACTTAGCAATCAGCCCCAGCATTTT | CASSLGVLSNQPQHF
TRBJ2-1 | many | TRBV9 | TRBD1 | TGTGCCAGCAGCGCGACAGGGGACACCTACAATGAGCAGTTCTTC | CASSATGDTYNEQFF
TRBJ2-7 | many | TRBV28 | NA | TGTGCCAGCAGGGGAACCCGGACAAGCTACGAGCAGTACTTC | CASRGTRTSYEQYF
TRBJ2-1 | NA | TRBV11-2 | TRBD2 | TGTGCCAGCAGCCAAGCGGGACTAGCGGGGGAGAACAATGAGCAGTTCTTC | CASSQAGLAGENNEQFF
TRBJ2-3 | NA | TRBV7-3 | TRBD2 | TGTGCCAGCAGACCTAGCGGGGGGGCCCCTGGCACAGATACGCAGTATTTT | CASRPSGGAPGTDTQYF
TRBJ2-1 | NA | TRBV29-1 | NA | NA | CSVLAYSYICSASPGLAGGYF
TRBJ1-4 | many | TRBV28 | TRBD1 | TGTGCCAGCAGTCACCCCGGGACAGGGCACGAAAAACTGTTTTTT | CASSHPGTGHEKLFF
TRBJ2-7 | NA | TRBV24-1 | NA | TGTGCCAGCAGCACGAGGGGTCGCGGGACCTACGAGCAGTACTTC | CASSTRGRGTYEQYF
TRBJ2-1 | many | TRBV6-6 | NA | TGTGCCAGCGCGGACCCCCTCGCCTACAATGAGCAGTTCTTC | CASADPLAYNEQFF
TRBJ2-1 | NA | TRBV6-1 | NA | TGTGCCAGCAGTCCACGGGGGCTCTTCGGGAATGAGCAGTTCTTC | CASSPRGLFGNEQFF
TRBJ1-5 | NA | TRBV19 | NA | TGTGCCAGTAGTACTACACTAAGGGATAGCAATCACCCCCAGCATTTT | CASSTTLRDSNHPQHF